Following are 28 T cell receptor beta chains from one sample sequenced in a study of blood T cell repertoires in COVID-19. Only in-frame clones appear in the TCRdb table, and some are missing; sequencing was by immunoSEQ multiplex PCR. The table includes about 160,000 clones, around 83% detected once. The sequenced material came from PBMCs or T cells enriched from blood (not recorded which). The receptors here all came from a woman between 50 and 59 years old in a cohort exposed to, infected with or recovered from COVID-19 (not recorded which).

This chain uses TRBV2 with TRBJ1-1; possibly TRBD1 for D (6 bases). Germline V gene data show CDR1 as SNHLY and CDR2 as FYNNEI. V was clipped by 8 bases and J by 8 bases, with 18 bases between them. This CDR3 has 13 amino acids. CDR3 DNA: TGTGCCAGCTGCTTCGACAGGAATGTGGAAGCTTTCTTT. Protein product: CASCFDRNVEAFF.

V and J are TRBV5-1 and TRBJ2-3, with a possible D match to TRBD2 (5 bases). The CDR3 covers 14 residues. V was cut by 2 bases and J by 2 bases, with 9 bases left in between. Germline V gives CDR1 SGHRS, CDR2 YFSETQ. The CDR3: CASSFGLSTDTQYF. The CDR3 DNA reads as TGCGCCAGCAGCTTTGGACTTTCCACAGATACGCAGTATTTT.

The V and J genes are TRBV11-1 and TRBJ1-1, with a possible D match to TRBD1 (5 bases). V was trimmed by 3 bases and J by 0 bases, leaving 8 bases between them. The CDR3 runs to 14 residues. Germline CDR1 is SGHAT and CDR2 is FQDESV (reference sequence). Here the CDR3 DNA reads TGTGCCAGCAGCTTGAACAGGTTGAACACTGAAGCTTTCTTT. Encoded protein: CASSLNRLNTEAFF.

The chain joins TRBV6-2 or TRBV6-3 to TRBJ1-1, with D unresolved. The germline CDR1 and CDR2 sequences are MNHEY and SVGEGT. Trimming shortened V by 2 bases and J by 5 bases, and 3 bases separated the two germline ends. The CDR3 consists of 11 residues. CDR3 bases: TGTGCCAGCAGTTACCCTACTGAAGCTTTCTTT. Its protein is CASSYPTEAFF.

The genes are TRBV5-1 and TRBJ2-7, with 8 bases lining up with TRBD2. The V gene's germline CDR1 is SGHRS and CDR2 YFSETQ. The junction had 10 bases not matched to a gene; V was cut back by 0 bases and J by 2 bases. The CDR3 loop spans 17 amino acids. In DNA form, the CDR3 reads TGCGCCAGCAGCTTGGAGCCGGCTAGCGGGTGGGCCTACGAGCAGTACTTC. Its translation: CASSLEPASGWAYEQYF.

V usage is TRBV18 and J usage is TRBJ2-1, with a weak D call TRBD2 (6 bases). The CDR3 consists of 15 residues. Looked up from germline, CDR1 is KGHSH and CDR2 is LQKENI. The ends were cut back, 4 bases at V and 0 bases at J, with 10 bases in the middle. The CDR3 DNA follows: TGTGCCAGCTCACTAGCGGTAGTCTCCTACAATGAGCAGTTCTTC. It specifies CASSLAVVSYNEQFF.

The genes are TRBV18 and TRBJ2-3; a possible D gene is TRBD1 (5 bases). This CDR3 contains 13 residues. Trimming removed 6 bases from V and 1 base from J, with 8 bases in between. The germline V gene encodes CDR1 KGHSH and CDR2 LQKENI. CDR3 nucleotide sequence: TGTGCCAGCTCGAAACAGGGCACAGATACGCAGTATTTT. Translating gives CASSKQGTDTQYF.

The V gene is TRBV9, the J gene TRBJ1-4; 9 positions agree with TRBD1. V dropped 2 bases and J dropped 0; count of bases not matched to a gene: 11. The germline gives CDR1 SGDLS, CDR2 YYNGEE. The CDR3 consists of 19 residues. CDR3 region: CASSVNPGGTGSTNEKLFF. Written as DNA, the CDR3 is TGTGCCAGCAGCGTCAACCCGGGAGGGACAGGGTCAACTAATGAAAAACTGTTTTTT. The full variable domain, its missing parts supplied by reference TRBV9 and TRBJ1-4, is DSGVTQTPKHLITATGQRVTLRCSPRSGDLSVYWYQQSLDQGLQFLIQYYNGEERAKGNILERFSAQQFPDLHSELNLSSLELGDSALYFCASSVNPGGTGSTNEKLFFGSGTQLSVL.

The CDR3 DNA is TGTGCCAGTAGTGTAGCCAGGGAAGGCTACACCTTC. This sequence encodes CASSVAREGYTF. The chain carries TRBV19 and TRBJ1-2, with D possibly matching TRBD1 (5 bases). The CDR3 totals 12 residues. The ends were cut back, 5 bases at V and 8 bases at J, with 12 bases in the middle. The germline V gene has CDR1 LNHDA and CDR2 SQIVND (reference sequence).

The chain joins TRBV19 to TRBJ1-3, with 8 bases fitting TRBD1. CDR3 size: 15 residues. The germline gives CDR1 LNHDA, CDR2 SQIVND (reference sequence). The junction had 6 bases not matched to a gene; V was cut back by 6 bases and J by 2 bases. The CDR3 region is CASRDGQGAGNTIYF. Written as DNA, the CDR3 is TGTGCCAGTAGAGACGGACAGGGTGCTGGAAACACCATATATTTT.

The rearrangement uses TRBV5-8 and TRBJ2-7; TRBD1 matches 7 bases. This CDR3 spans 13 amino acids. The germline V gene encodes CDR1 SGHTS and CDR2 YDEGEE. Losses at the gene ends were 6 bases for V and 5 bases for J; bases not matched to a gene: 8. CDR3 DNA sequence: TGTGCCAGCACCGCCAGGGGGTACCACGAGCAGTACTTC. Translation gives CASTARGYHEQYF. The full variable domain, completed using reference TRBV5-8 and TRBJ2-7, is EAGVTQSPTHLIKTRGQQATLRCSPISGHTSVYWYQQALGLGLQFLLWYDEGEERNRGNFPPRFSGRQFPNYSSELNVNALELEDSALYLCASTARGYHEQYFGPGTRLTVT.

CDR3 residues: CASSGSDRGTGELFF. The CDR3 nucleotides are TGTGCCAGCAGCGGGTCGGACAGGGGAACCGGGGAGCTGTTTTTT. The V and J genes are TRBV7-3 and TRBJ2-2, with 9 positions matching TRBD1. V lost 5 bases and J lost 5; bases outside the gene matches: 6. CDR1 is SGHTA and CDR2 is FQGTGA in the germline V gene. This CDR3 comprises 15 residues.

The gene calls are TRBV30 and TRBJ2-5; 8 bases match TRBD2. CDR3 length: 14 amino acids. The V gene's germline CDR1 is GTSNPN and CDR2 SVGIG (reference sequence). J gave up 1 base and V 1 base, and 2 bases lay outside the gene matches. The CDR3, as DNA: TGTGCCTGGAGTGCCGGACTAGCCCAAGAGACCCAGTACTTC. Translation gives CAWSAGLAQETQYF.

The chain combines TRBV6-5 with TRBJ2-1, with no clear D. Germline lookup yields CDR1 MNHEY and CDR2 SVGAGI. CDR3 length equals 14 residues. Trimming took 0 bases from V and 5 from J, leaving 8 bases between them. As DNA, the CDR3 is TGTGCCAGCAGTTACTCGGGCTGGAACAATGAGCAGTTCTTC. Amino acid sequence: CASSYSGWNNEQFF.

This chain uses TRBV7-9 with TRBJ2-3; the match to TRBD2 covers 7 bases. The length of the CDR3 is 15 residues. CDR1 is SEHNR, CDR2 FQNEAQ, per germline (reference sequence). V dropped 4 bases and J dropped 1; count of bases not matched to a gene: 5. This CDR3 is CASSSGGGGTDTQYF. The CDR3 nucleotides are TGTGCCAGCAGCTCCGGGGGAGGGGGCACAGATACGCAGTATTTT.

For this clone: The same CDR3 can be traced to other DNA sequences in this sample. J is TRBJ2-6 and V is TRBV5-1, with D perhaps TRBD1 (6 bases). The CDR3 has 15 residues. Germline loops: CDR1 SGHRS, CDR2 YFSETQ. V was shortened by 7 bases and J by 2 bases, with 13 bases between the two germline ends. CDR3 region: CASSPTGTGANVLTF. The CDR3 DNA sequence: TGCGCCAGCTCTCCCACAGGGACTGGGGCCAACGTCCTGACTTTC. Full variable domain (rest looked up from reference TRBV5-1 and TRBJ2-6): KAGVTQTPRYLIKTRGQQVTLSCSPISGHRSVSWYQQTPGQGLQFLFEYFSETQRNKGNFPGRFSGRQFSNSRSEMNVSTLELGDSALYLCASSPTGTGANVLTFGAGSRLTVL.

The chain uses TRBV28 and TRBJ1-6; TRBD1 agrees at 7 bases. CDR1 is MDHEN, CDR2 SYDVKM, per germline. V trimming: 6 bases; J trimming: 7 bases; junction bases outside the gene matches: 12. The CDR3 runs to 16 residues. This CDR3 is CASRPVGQEKNSPLHF. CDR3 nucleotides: TGTGCCAGCAGACCCGTCGGACAGGAGAAAAATTCACCCCTCCACTTT. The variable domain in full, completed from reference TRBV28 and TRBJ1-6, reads DVKVTQSSRYLVKRTGEKVFLECVQDMDHENMFWYRQDPGLGLRLIYFSYDVKMKEKGDIPEGYSVSREKKERFSLILESASTNQTSMYLCASRPVGQEKNSPLHFGNGTRLTVT.

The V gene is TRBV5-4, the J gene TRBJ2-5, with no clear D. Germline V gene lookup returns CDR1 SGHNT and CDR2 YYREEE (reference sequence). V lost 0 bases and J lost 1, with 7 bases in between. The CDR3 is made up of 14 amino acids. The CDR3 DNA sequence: TGTGCCAGCAGCTTGGGACCAGGCCAAGAGACCCAGTACTTC. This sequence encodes CASSLGPGQETQYF.

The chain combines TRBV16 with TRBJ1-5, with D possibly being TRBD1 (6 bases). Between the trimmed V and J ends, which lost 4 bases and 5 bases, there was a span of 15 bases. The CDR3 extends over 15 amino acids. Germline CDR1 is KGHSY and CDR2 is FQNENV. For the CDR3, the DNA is TGTGCCAGCAGCCGAGATGGGACACAAGATCAGCCCCAGCATTTT. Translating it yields CASSRDGTQDQPQHF.

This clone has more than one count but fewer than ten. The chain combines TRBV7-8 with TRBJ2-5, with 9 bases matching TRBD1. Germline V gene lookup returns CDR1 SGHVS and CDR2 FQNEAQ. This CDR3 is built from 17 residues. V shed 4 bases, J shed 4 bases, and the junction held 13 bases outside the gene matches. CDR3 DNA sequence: TGTGCCAGCAGCTCTTACTCAATTACAGGGGGCGGAGAGACCCAGTACTTC. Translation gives CASSSYSITGGGETQYF. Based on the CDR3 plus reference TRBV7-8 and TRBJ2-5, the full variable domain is GAGVSQSPRYKVAKRGQDVALRCDPISGHVSLFWYQQALGQGPEFLTYFQNEAQLDKSGLPSDRFFAERPEGSVSTLKIQRTQQEDSAVYLCASSSYSITGGGETQYFGPGTRLLVL.

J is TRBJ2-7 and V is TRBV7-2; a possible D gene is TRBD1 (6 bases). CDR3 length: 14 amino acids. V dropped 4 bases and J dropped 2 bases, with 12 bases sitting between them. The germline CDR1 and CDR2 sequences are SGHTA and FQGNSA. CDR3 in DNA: TGTGCCAGCAGCTCAGCAGGGGTCACCTACGAGCAGTACTTC. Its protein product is CASSSAGVTYEQYF.

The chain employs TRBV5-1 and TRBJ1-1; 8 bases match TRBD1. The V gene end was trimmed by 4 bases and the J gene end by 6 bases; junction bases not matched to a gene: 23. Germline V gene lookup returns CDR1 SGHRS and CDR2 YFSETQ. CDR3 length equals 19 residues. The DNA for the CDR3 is TGCGCCAGCAGCCTAAGAGTGGACAGGGTTGTGACCCTTGACGCTGAAGCTTTCTTT. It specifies CASSLRVDRVVTLDAEAFF.

CDR3 sequence (DNA): TGTGCCAGCAGCGTAAGGCGGGACCGCTCCTACAATGAGCAGTTCTTC. This codes for CASSVRRDRSYNEQFF. The rearrangement joins TRBV9 to TRBJ2-1, with a weak D call TRBD2 (6 bases). Germline V gives CDR1 SGDLS, CDR2 YYNGEE. The CDR3 totals 16 residues. Deletions cut 1 base from V and 0 bases from J, with 11 bases between.

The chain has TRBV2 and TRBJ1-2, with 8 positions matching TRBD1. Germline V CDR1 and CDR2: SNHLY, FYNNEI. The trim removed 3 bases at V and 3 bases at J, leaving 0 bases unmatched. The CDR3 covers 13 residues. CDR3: CASSDRGHYGYTF. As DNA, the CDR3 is TGTGCCAGCAGTGACAGGGGGCACTATGGCTACACCTTC.

The CDR3 nucleotides read TGTGCCAGCAGCTTAAGGACAGGGACATTCGATGGCTACACCTTC. Amino acid sequence: CASSLRTGTFDGYTF. The genes are TRBV7-6 and TRBJ1-2; 8 nucleotides align to TRBD1. J gave up 6 bases and V 2 bases, and 8 bases lay outside the gene matches. CDR3 length: 15 amino acids. Germline CDR1 SGHVS, CDR2 FNYEAQ.

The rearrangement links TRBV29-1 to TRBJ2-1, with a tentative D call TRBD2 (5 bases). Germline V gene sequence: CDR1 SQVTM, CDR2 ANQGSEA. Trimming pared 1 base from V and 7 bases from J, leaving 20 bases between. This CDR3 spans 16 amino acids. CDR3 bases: TGCAGCGTTGAAGCTCCCTTCGAGGGAGCGGAGAATGAGCAGTTCTTC. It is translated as CSVEAPFEGAENEQFF.

In DNA form, the CDR3 reads TGTGCCAGCAGTCTAGGACAGGGGATGATTTATGAGCAGTTCTTC. This translates into CASSLGQGMIYEQFF. This chain links TRBV27 with TRBJ2-1; 9 bases are shared with TRBD1. Germline trimming cut 5 bases from V and 8 bases from J; bases unmatched to any gene: 10. Germline CDR1 MNHEY, CDR2 SMNVEV (reference sequence). This CDR3 comprises 15 residues.

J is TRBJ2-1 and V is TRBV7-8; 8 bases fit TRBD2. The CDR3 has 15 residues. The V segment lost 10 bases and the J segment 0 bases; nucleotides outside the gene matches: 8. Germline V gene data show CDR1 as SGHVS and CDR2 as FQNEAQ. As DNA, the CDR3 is TGTGCCACCAGTCCGGCGGGAGGCTCCTACAATGAGCAGTTCTTC. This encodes CATSPAGGSYNEQFF.